This TCR beta chain was obtained from a study of siplizumab effects on memory and regulatory T cells. Study observations and caveats: Unstimulated subset assignment was obtained for only a minor fraction of alloreactive clones. Alloreactive sequences traceable to unstimulated CD4+ memory cells declined significantly under siplizumab.

On this clone: What it binds is not known.

Looked up from germline, CDR1 is SQVTM and CDR2 is ANQGSEA. This CDR3 region has 13 residues. V shed 7 bases and J shed 3 bases, with 15 bases lying between them. Sequencing used immunoSEQ multiplex PCR; TCRdb keeps in-frame clones, though not all of them. This repertoire shows over 95,000 clones, roughly 93% found once; its top ten account for around 0.15%. The clonotype was recovered from a human donor in good health. This chain joins TRBV29-1 and TRBJ1-1; no clear D. Sequenced: non-Treg CD4+ T cells sorted from blood. CDR3 in amino acids: CSARDDGYTEAFF. CDR3 bases: TGCAGCGCCCGCGACGACGGGTACACTGAAGCTTTCTTT.